The 21 T cell receptor beta chains presented below share a single source sample, sequenced in a study of shared clonotypes between healthy human individuals. Sequenced by immunoSEQ multiplex PCR; TCRdb stores in-frame clones only, minus some. The sample consists of under 1,900,000 clones, approximately 98.5% of them appearing once. Source material: naive CD4+ T cells sorted from blood. As to subset: CD45RA+ positively selected. These receptors were collected from a man aged 30 to 45 in good health.

The chain joins TRBV28 to TRBJ2-7; tentatively, D is TRBD1 (6 bases). V gave up 6 bases and J gave up 4 bases, with 16 bases separating them. There are 14 residues in the CDR3. Germline V gene sequence: CDR1 MDHEN, CDR2 SYDVKM. DNA for the CDR3: TGTGCCAGCAGCTTTACAGGGTTTCAATACGAGCAGTACTTC. Amino acid sequence: CASSFTGFQYEQYF.

The rearrangement uses TRBV2 and TRBJ1-5, with D possibly being TRBD1 (6 bases). The ends were cut back, 6 bases at V and 2 bases at J, with 11 bases in the middle. Germline V gene sequence: CDR1 SNHLY, CDR2 FYNNEI. The CDR3 spans 14 residues. The CDR3 bases are TGTGCCAGCAGCCCGAGACAGGGCAATCAGCCCCAGCATTTT. Translated: CASSPRQGNQPQHF.

The J gene is TRBJ1-4, the V gene TRBV27, with D unclear. Germline assignment: CDR1 MNHEY and CDR2 SMNVEV (reference sequence). There are 15 residues in the CDR3. V lost 5 bases, J lost 8 bases, and 18 bases lay in between. For the CDR3, the DNA is TGTGCCAGCAGTGTGGAATTCGGGAGAGGGGAAAAACTGTTTTTT. This encodes CASSVEFGRGEKLFF.

The CDR3 loop reads CASSLRSGRAEWTDTQYF. The CDR3, as DNA: TGCGCCAGCAGCTTGAGAAGCGGGAGGGCCGAATGGACAGATACGCAGTATTTT. The chain uses TRBV5-1 and TRBJ2-3; 10 positions match TRBD2. Germline lookup yields CDR1 SGHRS and CDR2 YFSETQ. V dropped 1 base and J dropped 3; count of bases not matched to a gene: 11. The CDR3 is 18 amino acids.

This rearrangement joins TRBV18 to TRBJ1-1; 8 nucleotides match TRBD1. Germline values: CDR1 KGHSH, CDR2 LQKENI. This CDR3 has 15 amino acids. J gave up 1 base and V 4 bases, and 5 bases lay outside the gene matches. The CDR3 DNA follows: TGTGCCAGCTCACGAGGACAGGGATCGAACACTGAAGCTTTCTTT. Its protein product is CASSRGQGSNTEAFF.

V usage is TRBV25-1 and J usage is TRBJ1-2, with 7 bases identical to TRBD1. The length of the CDR3 is 13 residues. Germline CDR1 and CDR2: MGHDK and SYGVNS. Trimming at V came to 6 bases and at J to 6 bases, leaving 7 bases not matched to a gene. CDR3 coding DNA: TGTGCCAGCAGCAGGGACAGCTTACATGGCTACACCTTC. Amino acids: CASSRDSLHGYTF.

The chain links TRBV19 to TRBJ1-4; 10 bases align to TRBD1. This CDR3 contains 16 residues. Germline loops: CDR1 LNHDA, CDR2 SQIVND (reference sequence). V gave up 4 bases and J gave up 4 bases; unmatched junction bases: 6. Here the CDR3 DNA reads TGTGCCAGTAGTAAACCCGGACAGGGGGGTAATGAAAAACTGTTTTTT. As protein: CASSKPGQGGNEKLFF.

The rearrangement links TRBV11-2 to TRBJ1-4, with D uncertain. Trimming shortened V by 7 bases and J by 8 bases, and 17 bases separated the two germline ends. CDR3 length: 14 residues. Germline V CDR1 and CDR2: SGHAT, FQNNGV. CDR3 sequence: CASNKLGIGEKLFF. The CDR3 DNA sequence: TGTGCCAGCAACAAATTGGGAATTGGGGAAAAACTGTTTTTT. Full variable domain (missing parts from reference TRBV11-2 and TRBJ1-4): EAGVAQSPRYKIIEKRQSVAFWCNPISGHATLYWYQQILGQGPKLLIQFQNNGVVDDSQLPKDRFSAERLKGVDSTLKIQPAKLEDSAVYLCASNKLGIGEKLFFGSGTQLSVL.

The V gene is TRBV9, the J gene TRBJ2-1; no definite D call. The CDR3 sequence is 14 residues long. Germline V gene data show CDR1 as SGDLS and CDR2 as YYNGEE. V lost 7 bases, J lost 2 bases, and 13 bases lay in between. DNA for the CDR3: TGTGCCAGCCCGGACGGCGGCCCCTACAATGAGCAGTTCTTC. As protein: CASPDGGPYNEQFF.

The rearrangement uses TRBV6-5 and TRBJ1-5; D not resolved. This CDR3 has 14 amino acids. Germline V gives CDR1 MNHEY, CDR2 SVGAGI. Deletions cut 3 bases from V and 5 bases from J, with 11 bases between. CDR3 DNA sequence: TGTGCCAGCAGTTATGCAGGTCAGGATCAGCCCCAGCATTTT. It codes for CASSYAGQDQPQHF.

The chain carries TRBV5-1 and TRBJ1-2; the match to TRBD1 covers 9 bases. V shed 4 bases and J 7 bases; nucleotides not matched to a gene: 5. The length of the CDR3 is 13 residues. Germline V lookup: CDR1 SGHRS, CDR2 YFSETQ. The DNA of the CDR3 is TGCGCCAGCAGCGGGACAGGGTTTTTTGGCTACACCTTC. This gives the protein CASSGTGFFGYTF.

V and J are TRBV28 and TRBJ2-1; D is unclear. Looked up from germline, CDR1 is MDHEN and CDR2 is SYDVKM. CDR3 size: 14 residues. Trimming stripped 7 bases from V and 4 bases from J, with 14 bases between. The CDR3 nucleotides are TGTGCCAGCAACTTCTCTCCGAGTTACAATGAGCAGTTCTTC. It yields the protein CASNFSPSYNEQFF.

The chain recombines TRBV7-8 with TRBJ2-2; D may be TRBD2 (5 bases). The CDR3 is 15 residues long. Per germline, CDR1 SGHVS and CDR2 FQNEAQ. The ends were cut back, 1 base at V and 2 bases at J, with 8 bases in the middle. The CDR3 DNA is TGTGCCAGCAGCTTAGTGACGGGAAACACCGGGGAGCTGTTTTTT. The encoded protein is CASSLVTGNTGELFF.

This chain connects TRBV11-2 to TRBJ2-2, with 7 bases lining up with TRBD1. Germline values: CDR1 SGHAT, CDR2 FQNNGV. After removal of 2 bases from V and 0 bases from J, the junction contained 12 bases not matched to a gene. There are 19 residues in the CDR3. The CDR3 nucleotides are TGTGCCAGCAGCTTAAGGGGAACAGGGGTCTCCGCGAACACCGGGGAGCTGTTTTTT. Translated, it gives CASSLRGTGVSANTGELFF.

The rearrangement links TRBV9 to TRBJ2-3; D unclear. V was cut by 1 base and J by 0 bases, with 9 bases left in between. The CDR3 has 15 residues. Germline CDR1 and CDR2: SGDLS and YYNGEE. The CDR3 loop is CASSVLSASTDTQYF. As DNA, the CDR3 is TGTGCCAGCAGCGTACTTTCAGCCAGCACAGATACGCAGTATTTT.

The rearrangement uses TRBV5-4 and TRBJ2-1; 12 nucleotides match TRBD2. Germline V gene sequence: CDR1 SGHNT, CDR2 YYREEE (reference sequence). V shed 4 bases and J 9 bases; nucleotides not matched to a gene: 14. The CDR3 runs 17 residues. CDR3 bases: TGTGCCAGCAGCCCAAGGAGACTAGCGGGAGTTGGGAGTGAGCAGTTCTTC. Amino acid sequence: CASSPRRLAGVGSEQFF.

The chain is built from TRBV30 and TRBJ2-7; TRBD2 aligns across 7 bases. Per germline, CDR1 GTSNPN and CDR2 SVGIG (reference sequence). The CDR3 loop spans 13 amino acids. J gave up 7 bases and V 8 bases, and 14 bases lay outside the gene matches. CDR3 DNA sequence: TGTGCCGGATCGCCCCCGGGAGGTGGGGAGCAGTACTTC. Encoded protein: CAGSPPGGGEQYF. Full variable domain (missing parts from reference TRBV30 and TRBJ2-7): SQTIHQWPATLVQPVGSPLSLECTVEGTSNPNLYWYRQAAGRGLQLLFYSVGIGQISSEVPQNLSASRPQDRQFILSSKKLLLSDSGFYLCAGSPPGGGEQYFGPGTRLTVT.

The chain couples TRBV18 to TRBJ1-1; D might be TRBD1 (5 bases). The ends were cut back, 3 bases at V and 0 bases at J, with 14 bases in the middle. Looked up from germline, CDR1 is KGHSH and CDR2 is LQKENI. The CDR3 extends over 16 amino acids. This CDR3 reads CASSPGLGGMNTEAFF. The CDR3 DNA follows: TGTGCCAGCTCACCTGGGTTGGGGGGGATGAACACTGAAGCTTTCTTT.

Regarding this clone: Other nucleotide sequences from this sample produce the same CDR3. The chain links TRBV5-4 to TRBJ2-7, with D perhaps TRBD2 (6 bases). The ends were cut back, 0 bases at V and 3 bases at J, with 7 bases in the middle. The CDR3 loop spans 13 amino acids. CDR1 is SGHNT and CDR2 is YYREEE in the germline V gene (reference sequence). CDR3 in amino acids: CASSLVGSYEQYF. For the CDR3, the DNA is TGTGCCAGCAGCTTGGTCGGGAGCTACGAGCAGTACTTC.

The chain has TRBV14 and TRBJ2-2, with a tentative D call TRBD2 (6 bases). The CDR3 extends over 13 amino acids. The germline CDR1 and CDR2 sequences are SGHDN and FVKESK. V was cut by 1 base and J by 8 bases, with 8 bases left in between. The CDR3 loop is CASSQGRGGELFF. The CDR3 DNA reads TGTGCCAGCAGCCAAGGGCGGGGAGGGGAGCTGTTTTTT.

This chain links TRBV5-1 with TRBJ2-5; the match to TRBD1 covers 9 bases. Germline V gene sequence: CDR1 SGHRS, CDR2 YFSETQ. V dropped 2 bases and J dropped 4; count of bases not matched to a gene: 12. The CDR3 runs 17 residues. CDR3 in DNA: TGCGCCAGCAGCTTAGGGGGACAGGGAACCAAGGTAGAGACCCAGTACTTC. Translating it yields CASSLGGQGTKVETQYF.